Each of the 4 T cell receptor beta chains below was sequenced from the same sample in a study of cytomegalovirus exposure and HLA in healthy donors. Researchers ran the PCR with 60 Vbeta and 13 Jbeta primers. Produced via immunoSEQ multiplex PCR; TCRdb's table is partial and in-frame only. The sample comprises approximately 180,000 clones, roughly 90% of which are singletons, and around 0.21% rests with the top ten. Sequences were obtained from PBMCs. The receptors shown here come from a girl less than two years old in good health and CMV-seronegative.

The CDR3 loop is CASSSVGVHEQYF. The CDR3 DNA is TGCGCCAGCAGTTCCGTCGGGGTCCACGAGCAGTACTTC. The chain joins TRBV5-1 to TRBJ2-7; D might be TRBD2 (5 bases). CDR1 is SGHRS, CDR2 YFSETQ, per germline. The CDR3 is 13 amino acids. Trimming pared 5 bases from V and 5 bases from J, leaving 14 bases between.

The CDR3 DNA follows: TGCGCCAGCAGCCAAGTCCAGGTCTCCTACGAGCAGTACTTC. Translating gives CASSQVQVSYEQYF. V is TRBV4-1 and J is TRBJ2-7, with D uncertain. The V and J ends lost 1 base and 0 bases respectively, with 7 bases between them. CDR1 and CDR2 (germline): MGHRA, YSYEKL. The CDR3 sequence is 14 residues long.

The chain joins TRBV5-4 to TRBJ2-1; possibly TRBD2 for D (5 bases). With 0 bases removed from V and 0 bases from J, the gap between germline ends came to 10 bases. Per germline, CDR1 SGHNT and CDR2 YYREEE (reference sequence). The CDR3 is 16 amino acids. CDR3 sequence (DNA): TGTGCCAGCAGCTTGGGGCTAGCTAGCTCCTACAATGAGCAGTTCTTC. Encoded protein: CASSLGLASSYNEQFF. Drawing the rest from reference TRBV5-4 and TRBJ2-1, the complete variable domain is ETGVTQSPTHLIKTRGQQVTLRCSSQSGHNTVSWYQQALGQGPQFIFQYYREEENGRGNFPPRFSGLQFPNYSSELNVNALELDDSALYLCASSLGLASSYNEQFFGPGTRLTVL.

The V gene is TRBV27, the J gene TRBJ2-7, with a possible D match to TRBD1 (6 bases). V gave up 8 bases and J gave up 5 bases, with 19 bases separating them. The germline V gene has CDR1 MNHEY and CDR2 SMNVEV (reference sequence). This CDR3 has 14 residues. The CDR3 DNA is TGTGCCAGCGGCACCTACAGGGATGGGGACGAGCAGTACTTC. Translation gives CASGTYRDGDEQYF.